The clone carrying this TCR beta chain has more than one count but fewer than ten. The source of the sample is a study of blood T cell repertoires in COVID-19. In the study overall: Material from acute and convalescent COVID-19 was sourced from the United States, Italy and Spain. From T cells, B-cell-depleted T cells, or PBMCs came the material, which was cDNA or gDNA.

Original methodology: Amplification from reference gene primers served as the basis for estimated nucleated cell counts. TCRdb's copy holds only in-frame clones and misses some; the assay was immunoSEQ multiplex PCR. V and J calls and clone size are those listed in that table; D and trimming were worked out from the DNA. This table has 360,000 or so clones, about 92% appearing once. Seattle patients were enrolled during active infection and followed longitudinally. This CDR3 spans 14 amino acids. Unmatched junction bases numbered 3, after V lost 5 bases and J lost 2 bases. Germline CDR1 is MDHEN and CDR2 is SYDVKM.

The sample consisted of peripheral blood. The clonotype comes from an older woman with COVID-19, enrolled during active disease. V and J are TRBV28 and TRBJ1-1; 9 nucleotides align to TRBD1. The CDR3 loop is CASSRTGANTEAFF. CDR3 DNA sequence: TGTGCCAGCAGTAGGACAGGGGCCAACACTGAAGCTTTCTTT.